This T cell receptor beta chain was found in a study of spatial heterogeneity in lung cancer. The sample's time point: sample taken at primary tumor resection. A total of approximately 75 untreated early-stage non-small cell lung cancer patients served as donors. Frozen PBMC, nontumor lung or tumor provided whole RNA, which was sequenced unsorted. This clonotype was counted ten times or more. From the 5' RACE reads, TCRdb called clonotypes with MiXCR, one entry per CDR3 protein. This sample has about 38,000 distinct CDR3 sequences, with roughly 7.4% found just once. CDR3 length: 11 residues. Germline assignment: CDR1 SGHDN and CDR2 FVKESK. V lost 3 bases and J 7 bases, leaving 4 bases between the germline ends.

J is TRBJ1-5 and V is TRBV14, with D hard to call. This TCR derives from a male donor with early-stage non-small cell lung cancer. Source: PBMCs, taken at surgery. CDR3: CASSQEQPQHF. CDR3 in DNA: TGTGCCAGCAGCCAGGAGCAGCCCCAGCATTTT.